One and the same sample provided the 12 T cell receptor beta chains below, sequenced in a study of OX40 agonist ivuxolimab in advanced cancers. The table came from immunoSEQ multiplex PCR; TCRdb's copy has only in-frame clones and leaves some out. The table has 66,000 or so clones, roughly 90% seen once. Sequenced material: CD4+ or CD8+ T cells sorted from blood, taken in a trial of the OX40 agonist ivuxolimab. These receptors all come from an adult with an advanced solid tumor such as melanoma, head and neck, liver or kidney cancer.

This sequence joins TRBV6-4 and TRBJ1-1; the match to TRBD1 covers 10 bases. Germline V gene data show CDR1 as MRHNA and CDR2 as SNTAGT. Trimming at V came to 6 bases and at J to 1 base, leaving 8 bases not matched to a gene. The CDR3 sequence is 16 residues long. The CDR3 DNA follows: TGTGCCAGCAGCCGGGACAGGGGACGGGGGAACACTGAAGCTTTCTTT. Its protein is CASSRDRGRGNTEAFF.

The V call is TRBV7-9, the J call TRBJ1-1; possible D gene TRBD1, 5 bases. Germline lookup yields CDR1 SEHNR and CDR2 FQNEAQ (reference sequence). V was trimmed by 3 bases and J by 2 bases, leaving 13 bases between them. The length of the CDR3 is 15 residues. The CDR3 bases are TGTGCCAGCAGCTTGCTGGGGCGCATAAACACTGAAGCTTTCTTT. This gives the protein CASSLLGRINTEAFF.

The V gene is TRBV10-1, the J gene TRBJ2-2, with 11 bases fitting TRBD1. The V gene's germline CDR1 is WNHNN and CDR2 SYGVQD (reference sequence). Trimming removed 2 bases from V and 5 bases from J; junction bases left unmatched: 10. The CDR3 has 18 amino acids. In DNA, the CDR3 is TGCGCCAGCAGTGAGGTTATCGGCGGACAGGGGGCGACCGGGGAGCTGTTTTTT. Translating it yields CASSEVIGGQGATGELFF.

This chain links TRBV18 with TRBJ1-1; 7 nucleotides agree with TRBD1. J lost 2 bases, V lost 6 bases, and 9 bases had no gene match. The CDR3 totals 15 residues. Germline V gene lookup returns CDR1 KGHSH and CDR2 LQKENI. The CDR3 nucleotides are TGTGCCAGCTCTCCTGGACAGGTCGGAAACACTGAAGCTTTCTTT. Protein sequence: CASSPGQVGNTEAFF.

Here the CDR3 reads CASSSLGRVGETQYF. CDR3 sequence (DNA): TGCGCCAGCAGCTCGTTGGGCAGGGTGGGGGAGACCCAGTACTTC. The rearrangement joins TRBV5-1 to TRBJ2-5; TRBD1 is a possible D gene (5 bases). This CDR3 region has 15 residues. Trimming removed 3 bases from V and 5 bases from J, with 17 bases in between. Germline CDR1 is SGHRS and CDR2 is YFSETQ.

The chain couples TRBV18 to TRBJ1-1; D is unclear. Germline V lookup: CDR1 KGHSH, CDR2 LQKENI. The V end was cut by 5 bases, the J end by 8 bases, with 6 bases between. The CDR3 runs to 10 residues. The chain's CDR3 is CASSEREAFF. CDR3 coding DNA: TGTGCCAGCTCAGAACGGGAAGCTTTCTTT.

This sequence joins TRBV29-1 and TRBJ2-1; 11 positions match TRBD2. The CDR3 is 15 residues long. V lost 8 bases and J lost 10; bases outside the gene matches: 16. Germline values: CDR1 SQVTM, CDR2 ANQGSEA. This CDR3 is CSWRGTSGAPSEQFF. In DNA, the CDR3 is TGCAGCTGGAGGGGGACTAGCGGAGCCCCGAGCGAGCAGTTCTTC.

The J gene is TRBJ1-6, the V gene TRBV7-2; 9 positions match TRBD1. The CDR3 spans 15 residues. Germline CDR1 and CDR2: SGHTA and FQGNSA. Trimming at V came to 5 bases and at J to 7 bases, leaving 6 bases not matched to a gene. The CDR3 is CASSERQGGNSPLHF. In DNA, the CDR3 is TGTGCCAGCAGCGAAAGACAGGGGGGGAATTCACCCCTCCACTTT.

The J gene is TRBJ2-7, the V gene TRBV4-2, with a tentative D call TRBD2 (7 bases). The CDR3 runs 16 residues. Germline CDR1 is LGHNA and CDR2 is YNFKEQ. Between the trimmed V and J ends, which lost 3 bases and 4 bases, there was a span of 19 bases. CDR3 sequence: CASSQQRDTLSYEQYF. CDR3 nucleotides: TGTGCCAGCAGCCAGCAGCGGGACACCCTCTCTTACGAGCAGTACTTC.

The CDR3 here is CASSQDQGRYNQPQHF. The CDR3 bases are TGCGCCAGCAGCCAAGATCAAGGCAGGTACAATCAGCCCCAGCATTTT. The genes are TRBV4-1 and TRBJ1-5; D call uncertain. Trimming pared 0 bases from V and 3 bases from J, leaving 12 bases between. The CDR3 has 16 amino acids. Germline CDR1 reads MGHRA; CDR2 reads YSYEKL.

This sequence joins TRBV30 and TRBJ1-1; D not certain. Germline loops: CDR1 GTSNPN, CDR2 SVGIG (reference sequence). CDR3 length: 16 amino acids. Between the trimmed V and J ends, which lost 4 bases and 4 bases, there was a span of 22 bases. The CDR3 loop is CAWIFGSAMAATEAFF. As DNA, the CDR3 is TGTGCCTGGATATTCGGGTCGGCCATGGCTGCCACTGAAGCTTTCTTT.

V usage is TRBV9 and J usage is TRBJ1-1, with 9 bases identical to TRBD1. With V trimmed by 0 bases and J by 4 bases, 7 bases remained unmatched. Germline V gene lookup returns CDR1 SGDLS and CDR2 YYNGEE. This CDR3 has 16 amino acids. CDR3 sequence reads: CASSVDVTGGGTEAFF. The CDR3 region has the DNA TGTGCCAGCAGCGTAGACGTGACAGGGGGAGGCACTGAAGCTTTCTTT.